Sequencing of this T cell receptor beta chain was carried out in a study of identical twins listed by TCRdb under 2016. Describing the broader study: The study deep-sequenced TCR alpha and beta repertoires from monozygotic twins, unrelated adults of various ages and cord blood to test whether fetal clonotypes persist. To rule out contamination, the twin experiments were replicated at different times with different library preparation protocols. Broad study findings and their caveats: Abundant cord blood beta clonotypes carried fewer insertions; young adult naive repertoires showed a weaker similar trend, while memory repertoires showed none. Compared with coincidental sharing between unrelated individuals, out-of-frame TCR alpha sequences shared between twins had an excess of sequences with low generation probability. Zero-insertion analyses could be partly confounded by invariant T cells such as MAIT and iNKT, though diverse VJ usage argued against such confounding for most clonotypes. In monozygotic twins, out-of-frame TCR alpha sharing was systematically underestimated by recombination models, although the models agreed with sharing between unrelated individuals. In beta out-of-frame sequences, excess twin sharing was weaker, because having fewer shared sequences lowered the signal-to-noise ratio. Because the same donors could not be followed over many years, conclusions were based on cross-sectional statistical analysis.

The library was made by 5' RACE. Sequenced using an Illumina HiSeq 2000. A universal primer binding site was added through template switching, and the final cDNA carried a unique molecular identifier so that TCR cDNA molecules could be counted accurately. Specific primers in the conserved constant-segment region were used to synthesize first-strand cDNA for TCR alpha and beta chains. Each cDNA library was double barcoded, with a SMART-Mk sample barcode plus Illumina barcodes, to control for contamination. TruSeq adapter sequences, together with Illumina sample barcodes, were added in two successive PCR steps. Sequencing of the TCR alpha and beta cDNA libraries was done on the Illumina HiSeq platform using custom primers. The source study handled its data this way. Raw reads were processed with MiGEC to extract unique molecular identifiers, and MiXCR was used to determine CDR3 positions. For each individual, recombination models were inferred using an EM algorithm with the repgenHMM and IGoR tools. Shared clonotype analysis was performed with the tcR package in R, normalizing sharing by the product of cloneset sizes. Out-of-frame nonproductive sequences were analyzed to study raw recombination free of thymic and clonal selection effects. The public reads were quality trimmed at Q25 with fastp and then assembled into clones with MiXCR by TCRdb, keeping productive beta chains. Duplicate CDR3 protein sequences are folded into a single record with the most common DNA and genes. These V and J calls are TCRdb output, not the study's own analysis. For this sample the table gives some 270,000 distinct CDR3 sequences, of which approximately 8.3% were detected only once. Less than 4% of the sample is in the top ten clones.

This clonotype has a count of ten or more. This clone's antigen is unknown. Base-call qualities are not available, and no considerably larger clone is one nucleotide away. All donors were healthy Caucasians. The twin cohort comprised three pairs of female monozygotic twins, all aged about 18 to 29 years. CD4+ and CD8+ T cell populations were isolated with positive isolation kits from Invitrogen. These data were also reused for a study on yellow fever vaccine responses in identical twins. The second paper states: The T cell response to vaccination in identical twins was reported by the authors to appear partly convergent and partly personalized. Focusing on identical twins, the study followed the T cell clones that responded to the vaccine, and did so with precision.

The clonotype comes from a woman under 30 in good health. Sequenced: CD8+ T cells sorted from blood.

The nucleotides read TGTGCCACCAGCGGTGACAGGGGGCCCGGGGAGCTGTTTTTT. Its protein is CATSGDRGPGELFF. This chain is built from TRBV15 and TRBJ2-2, with TRBD1 matching 10 junction bases. Looking up the germline V gene (reference sequence) yields CDR1 LNHNV and CDR2 YYDKDF. The junction shows trimming of 5 bases on V and 6 bases on J, and the gene matches do not reach 3 bases of it. The CDR3 starts with the cysteine, ends with the phenylalanine, and has 14 residues. This entry keeps only the CDR3 DNA: 42 bases, framed from base 1.